This entry lists 18 T cell receptor beta chains sequenced from one sample in a study of T cells in Graves' hyperthyroidism and ophthalmopathy. TCR beta CDR3 regions were amplified from RNA transcripts. First-round RT-PCR targeting the TCR CDR3 was performed with the HTBI primer set. One entry per CDR3 protein, called by TCRdb with MiXCR from the multiplex PCR reads. Of around 620,000 distinct CDR3 sequences detected, about 14% appear once; the ten largest clones hold roughly 7.7%. Specimen: blood. The receptor set was obtained from a woman younger than 35 with Graves' ophthalmopathy.

The chain uses TRBV11-2 and TRBJ2-1; 12 bases are shared with TRBD2. CDR1 and CDR2 (germline): SGHAT, FQNNGV. Losses at the gene ends were 6 bases for V and 10 bases for J; bases not matched to a gene: 4. The CDR3 is 13 amino acids. CDR3 sequence (DNA): TGTGCCAGCAGACTAGCGGGAGGTAAGGAGCAGTTCTTC. It specifies CASRLAGGKEQFF.

This clonotype was seen only a few times. CDR3 loop: CASSQGQGTQPQHF. DNA for the CDR3: TGCGCCAGCAGCCAAGGCCAGGGGACGCAGCCCCAGCATTTT. The gene calls are TRBV4-3 and TRBJ1-5; possibly TRBD1 for D (6 bases). Trimming removed 1 base from V and 7 bases from J, with 11 bases in between. The CDR3 contains 14 residues. From germline, CDR1 is LGHNA and CDR2 YSLEER.

Comment on this clonotype: The junction shows a germline mismatch at one end, possibly a read error. The V and J genes are TRBV12-3 or TRBV12-4 and TRBJ2-5; 11 nucleotides agree with TRBD1. The CDR3 runs to 15 residues. CDR3 region: CASSLGTGGQGTQYF. The CDR3 DNA reads TGTGCCAGCAGTCTGGGGACAGGGGGTCAAGGGACCCAGTACTTC.

V is TRBV30 and J is TRBJ2-5; D assignment may be TRBD1 or TRBD2 (5 bases each). V dropped 3 bases and J dropped 5 bases, with 25 bases sitting between them. From germline, CDR1 is GTSNPN and CDR2 SVGIG (reference sequence). This CDR3 region has 17 residues. CDR3 residues: CAWSHTMYGTGGETQYF. The CDR3, as DNA: TGTGCCTGGAGCCATACGATGTACGGGACCGGCGGGGAGACCCAGTACTTC.

This chain links TRBV9 with TRBJ1-1; 9 bases align to TRBD1. The CDR3 is made up of 14 amino acids. CDR1 and CDR2 from the germline V gene are SGDLS and YYNGEE. V trimming: 3 bases; J trimming: 5 bases; junction bases outside the gene matches: 5. The CDR3 nucleotides are TGTGCCAGCAGCGAGGGACAGGGAAGGACTGAAGCTTTCTTT. It specifies CASSEGQGRTEAFF.

This clonotype has a handful of counts. V usage is TRBV6-5 and J usage is TRBJ1-3; D is unresolved. CDR1 and CDR2 (germline): MNHEY, SVGAGI. CDR3 length: 13 residues. With 11 bases removed from V and 4 bases from J, the gap between germline ends came to 15 bases. CDR3 protein: CASAATRGNTIYF. CDR3 DNA: TGTGCCTCAGCAGCAACGAGAGGAAACACCATATATTTT.

This clonotype was observed many times. The chain joins TRBV11-2 to TRBJ1-3, with 10 bases fitting TRBD1. Looked up from germline, CDR1 is SGHAT and CDR2 is FQNNGV. With V trimmed by 5 bases and J by 5 bases, 18 bases remained unmatched. This CDR3 spans 19 amino acids. Here the CDR3 DNA reads TGTGCCAGCAGCCACTTAATCCTTACCGGGACAGGGGTCAGAAACACCATATATTTT. This codes for CASSHLILTGTGVRNTIYF.

This clonotype was picked up many times. V and J are TRBV30 and TRBJ1-5; D is undetermined. Germline CDR1 and CDR2: GTSNPN and SVGIG (reference sequence). The CDR3 runs to 13 residues. V was shortened by 1 base and J by 4 bases, with 8 bases between the two germline ends. CDR3 in amino acids: CAWSDLGNQPQHF. The CDR3 DNA reads as TGTGCCTGGAGTGACTTGGGGAATCAGCCCCAGCATTTT.

This clonotype was observed at least ten times. This chain's CDR3 is CSVGGTSNEQFF. The CDR3 DNA sequence: TGCAGCGTTGGCGGCACTAGCAATGAGCAGTTCTTC. The chain has TRBV29-1 and TRBJ2-1, with D possibly TRBD2 on 5 matching bases. CDR1 and CDR2 from the germline V gene are SQVTM and ANQGSEA. This CDR3 is built from 12 residues. V was clipped by 4 bases and J by 6 bases, with 10 bases between them.

This clonotype was seen ten or more times. The J gene is TRBJ2-7, the V gene TRBV20-1, with TRBD2 identical over 13 bases. The CDR3 is made up of 15 amino acids. Germline V CDR1 and CDR2: DFQATT, SNEGSKA (reference sequence). The DNA for the CDR3 is TGCACTCCGTCGCCGGGACTAGCGGGATTATACGAGCAGTACTTC. This sequence encodes CTPSPGLAGLYEQYF.

This clonotype has ten or more counts. V and J are TRBV7-3 and TRBJ1-1, with 8 bases lining up with TRBD1. The CDR3 length is 15 residues. Germline trimming cut 5 bases from V and 1 base from J; bases unmatched to any gene: 6. Germline V gene data show CDR1 as SGHTA and CDR2 as FQGTGA. CDR3 DNA: TGTGCCAGCAGCCCCCGGACAGGGCGGAACACTGAAGCTTTCTTT. Amino acids: CASSPRTGRNTEAFF.

V gene TRBV6-1 combines with J gene TRBJ1-1, with 10 bases fitting TRBD1. J was trimmed by 6 bases and V by 6 bases; bases with no gene match: 10. The CDR3 spans 15 residues. Germline V gene sequence: CDR1 MNHNS, CDR2 SASEGT. This CDR3 reads CASSVHGTGVSEAFF. The CDR3 nucleotides read TGTGCCAGCAGCGTCCACGGGACAGGGGTATCTGAAGCTTTCTTT.

As concerns this clonotype: This may be a read error, as it is one base from a much larger clone. The rearrangement uses TRBV20-1 and TRBJ2-3; 9 positions agree with TRBD2. The CDR3 is made up of 13 amino acids. Germline CDR1 and CDR2: DFQATT and SNEGSKA (reference sequence). The CDR3: CSATSGNPDMQYF. In DNA, the CDR3 is TGCAGTGCTACTAGCGGGAACCCAGATATGCAGTATTTT.

This clonotype has a count of ten or more. The gene calls are TRBV2 and TRBJ2-3; 9 bases align to TRBD2. The CDR3 consists of 13 residues. The junction had 7 bases not matched to a gene; V was cut back by 11 bases and J by 4 bases. Germline V lookup: CDR1 SNHLY, CDR2 FYNNEI. CDR3 protein: CAEGAGGSDTQYF. CDR3 nucleotide sequence: TGTGCCGAAGGGGCGGGAGGGTCAGATACGCAGTATTTT. The entire variable domain, with the rest obtained from reference TRBV2 and TRBJ2-3, is as follows: EPEVTQTPSHQVTQMGQEVILRCVPISNHLYFYWYRQILGQKVEFLVSFYNNEISEKSEIFDDQFSVERPDGSNFTLKIRSTKLEDSAMYFCAEGAGGSDTQYFGPGTRLTVL.

This clonotype was recorded many times. The chain combines TRBV7-8 with TRBJ2-1; 8 positions match TRBD1. The CDR3 extends over 16 amino acids. J was trimmed by 2 bases and V by 2 bases; bases with no gene match: 5. The germline V gene encodes CDR1 SGHVS and CDR2 FQNEAQ. CDR3 sequence: CASSLNPGGPYNEQFF. The CDR3 nucleotides read TGTGCCAGCAGCTTAAACCCAGGGGGCCCCTACAATGAGCAGTTCTTC.

The sample holds a few counts of this clonotype. The chain combines TRBV19 with TRBJ1-5, with D possibly being TRBD1 (5 bases). V gave up 11 bases and J gave up 5 bases, with 22 bases separating them. The CDR3 spans 15 residues. Germline assignment: CDR1 LNHDA and CDR2 SQIVND (reference sequence). CDR3 bases: TGTGCCTCCACTCGTGAGGGGCCCACGTATCAGCCCCAGCATTTT. Its protein is CASTREGPTYQPQHF.

This clonotype was found many times. The V gene is TRBV5-1, the J gene TRBJ2-3; D remains ambiguous. The V end lost 6 bases, the J end lost 4 bases, and 15 bases lay between the germline ends. Looked up from germline, CDR1 is SGHRS and CDR2 is YFSETQ. This CDR3 contains 14 residues. The DNA of the CDR3 is TGCGCCAGCACCCTCTCCCCAGGAGCAGATACGCAGTATTTT. Protein: CASTLSPGADTQYF.

This clonotype has a count of ten or more. This sequence joins TRBV2 and TRBJ2-5; tentative D call: TRBD1 (6 bases). The ends were cut back, 6 bases at V and 9 bases at J, with 14 bases in the middle. In germline, CDR1 is SNHLY, CDR2 FYNNEI. The CDR3 runs 12 residues. The CDR3 region is CASRLTGSSQYF. The CDR3, as DNA: TGTGCCAGCAGGCTCACAGGGTCGTCCCAGTACTTC. Based on the CDR3 plus reference TRBV2 and TRBJ2-5, the full variable domain is EPEVTQTPSHQVTQMGQEVILRCVPISNHLYFYWYRQILGQKVEFLVSFYNNEISEKSEIFDDQFSVERPDGSNFTLKIRSTKLEDSAMYFCASRLTGSSQYFGPGTRLLVL.